This TCR beta chain derives from a study of shared clonotypes between healthy human individuals. V lost 4 bases to trimming and J lost 6 bases; unmatched junction nucleotides: 21. This CDR3 has 18 residues. Germline assignment: CDR1 MDHEN and CDR2 SYDVKM. The assay was immunoSEQ multiplex PCR, and TCRdb's table has in-frame clones only and misses some. The table shows some 660,000 clones, with approximately 73% occurring only once. The sequenced material came from memory CD4+ T cells sorted from blood. Subset specified: CD45RA-negative fraction. The V and J genes are TRBV28 and TRBJ2-7; 7 bases agree with TRBD1. The clonotype was recovered from a woman in her thirties in good health. The DNA for the CDR3 is TGTGCCAGCAGTTATCCACCCCCAAAACGACAGGGATCGGGCGAGCAGTACTTC. Translating it yields CASSYPPPKRQGSGEQYF.